This T cell receptor (beta chain) was recorded in a study of CD8 T cells in ankylosing spondylitis. Study results and caveats: Apparently characteristic of ankylosing spondylitis blood was a TCR beta motif (eight highly homologous variants).

One entry per CDR3 protein results from TCRdb running MiXCR on the 5' RACE reads. The table has 800,000 to 900,000 distinct CDR3 sequences, approximately 12% seen once; the top ten hold around 0.51%. On this clonotype: The antigen remains undetermined.

This CDR3 has 15 residues. The ends were cut back, 2 bases at V and 2 bases at J, with 10 bases in the middle. Looked up from germline, CDR1 is MNHEY and CDR2 is SVGAGI. The sample was blood, either unsorted or a sorted T cell fraction (not recorded which). The origin of this receptor is a male donor with ankylosing spondylitis. The chain employs TRBV6-5 and TRBJ2-1, with D unclear. In DNA, the CDR3 is TGTGCCAGCAGTTACCGTGGCCTGGCCTACAATGAGCAGTTCTTC. Translated, it gives CASSYRGLAYNEQFF.